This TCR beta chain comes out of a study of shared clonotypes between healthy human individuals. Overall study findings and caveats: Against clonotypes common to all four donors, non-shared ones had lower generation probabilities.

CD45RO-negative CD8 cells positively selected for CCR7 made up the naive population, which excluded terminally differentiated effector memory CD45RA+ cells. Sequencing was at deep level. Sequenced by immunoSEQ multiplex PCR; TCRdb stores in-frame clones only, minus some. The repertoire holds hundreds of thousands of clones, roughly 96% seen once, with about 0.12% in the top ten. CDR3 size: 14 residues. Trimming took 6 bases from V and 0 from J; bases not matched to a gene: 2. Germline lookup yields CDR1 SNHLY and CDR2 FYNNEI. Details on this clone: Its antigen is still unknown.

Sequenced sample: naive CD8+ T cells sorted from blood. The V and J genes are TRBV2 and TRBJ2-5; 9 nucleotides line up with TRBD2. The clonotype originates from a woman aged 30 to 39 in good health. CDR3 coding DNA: TGTGCCAGCAGACTAGCGGGCTACCAAGAGACCCAGTACTTC. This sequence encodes CASRLAGYQETQYF.